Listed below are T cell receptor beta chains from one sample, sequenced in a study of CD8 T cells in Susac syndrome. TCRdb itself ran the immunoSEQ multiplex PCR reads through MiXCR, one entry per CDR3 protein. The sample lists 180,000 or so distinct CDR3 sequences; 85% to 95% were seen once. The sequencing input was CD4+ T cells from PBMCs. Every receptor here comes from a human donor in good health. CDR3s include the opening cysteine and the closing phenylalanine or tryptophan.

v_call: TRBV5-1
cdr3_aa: CASSLGTLYGYTF

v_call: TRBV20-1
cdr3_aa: CSARAWGQETQYF

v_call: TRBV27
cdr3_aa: CASSFSGANVLTF

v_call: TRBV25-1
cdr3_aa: CASSEYGDRAGYGYTF

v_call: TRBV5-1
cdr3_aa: CASNGAPGYEQYF

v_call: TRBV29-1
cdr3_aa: CSVTGQGRDGYTF

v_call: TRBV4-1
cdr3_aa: CASSLRTGTGSGANVLTF

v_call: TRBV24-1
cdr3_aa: CATSVAGLAGQETQYF

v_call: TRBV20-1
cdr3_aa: CSAPFSGALSF

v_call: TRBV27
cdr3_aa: CASSLDRTMGQPQHF

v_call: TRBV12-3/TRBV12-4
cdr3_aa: CASSFRDTEAFF

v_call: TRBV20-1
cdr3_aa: CSASPGQGAASGNTIYF

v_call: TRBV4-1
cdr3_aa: CASSLTDRGVDTQYF

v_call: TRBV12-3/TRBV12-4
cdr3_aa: CASSLGTTGELFF

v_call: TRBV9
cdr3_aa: CASSGPGQGHQPQHF

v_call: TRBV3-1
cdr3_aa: CASSQDLPRSTQYF

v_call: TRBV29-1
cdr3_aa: CSAYPGEGNTEAFF

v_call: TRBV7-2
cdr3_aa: CASSLAFGYSNQPQHF

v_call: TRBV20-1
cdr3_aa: CSARVGGGGNQPQHF

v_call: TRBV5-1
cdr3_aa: CASSLSGDKYEQYF

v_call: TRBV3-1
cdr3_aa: CASSPHSGGDNEQFF

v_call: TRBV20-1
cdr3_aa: CSAIPGGRYNEQFF

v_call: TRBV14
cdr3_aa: CASSQVLGLAYGNEQFF

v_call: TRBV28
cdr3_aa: CASSSAGTNYGYTF

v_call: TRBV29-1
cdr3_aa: CSVDLFGELFF

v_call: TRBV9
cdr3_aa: CASSARGGDSYNEQFF

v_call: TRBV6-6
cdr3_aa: CASSYLAGGGETQYF

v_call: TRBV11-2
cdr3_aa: CASSLARDRGLGGYTF

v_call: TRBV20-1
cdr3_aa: CSASRTSGPNEQFF

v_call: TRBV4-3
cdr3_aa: CASSQSTVTEAFF

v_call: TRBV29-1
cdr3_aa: CSVEGLDEETQYF

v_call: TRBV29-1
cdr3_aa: CSVEEGGPTEAFF

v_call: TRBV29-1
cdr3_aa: CSVRWTGSNQPQHF

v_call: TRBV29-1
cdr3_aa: CSVGRMTGGFEGNPYNEQFF

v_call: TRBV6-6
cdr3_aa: CASIPALNQPQHF

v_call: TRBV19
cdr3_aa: CASSIWGRLQEQFF

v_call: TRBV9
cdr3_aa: CASSVQLSTDTQYF

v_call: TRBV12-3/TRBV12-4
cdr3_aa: CASSFERGKEQFF

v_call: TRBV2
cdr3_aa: CASSLRFYEQYF

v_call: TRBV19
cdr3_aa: CASSIGIGTGVKETQYF

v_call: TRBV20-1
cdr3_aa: CSAQDRAPQPQHF

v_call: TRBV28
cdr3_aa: CASSLPQGLAAKNIQYF

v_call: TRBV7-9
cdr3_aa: CASSSNTGYGYTF

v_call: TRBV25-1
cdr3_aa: CASTPSDRDPQETQYF

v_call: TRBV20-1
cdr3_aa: CSARTVTGELFF

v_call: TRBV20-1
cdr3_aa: CSANAGQGSTEAFF

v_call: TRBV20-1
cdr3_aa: CSARILAGVSDTQYF

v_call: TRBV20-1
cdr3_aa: CSPAGTGHNEQFF